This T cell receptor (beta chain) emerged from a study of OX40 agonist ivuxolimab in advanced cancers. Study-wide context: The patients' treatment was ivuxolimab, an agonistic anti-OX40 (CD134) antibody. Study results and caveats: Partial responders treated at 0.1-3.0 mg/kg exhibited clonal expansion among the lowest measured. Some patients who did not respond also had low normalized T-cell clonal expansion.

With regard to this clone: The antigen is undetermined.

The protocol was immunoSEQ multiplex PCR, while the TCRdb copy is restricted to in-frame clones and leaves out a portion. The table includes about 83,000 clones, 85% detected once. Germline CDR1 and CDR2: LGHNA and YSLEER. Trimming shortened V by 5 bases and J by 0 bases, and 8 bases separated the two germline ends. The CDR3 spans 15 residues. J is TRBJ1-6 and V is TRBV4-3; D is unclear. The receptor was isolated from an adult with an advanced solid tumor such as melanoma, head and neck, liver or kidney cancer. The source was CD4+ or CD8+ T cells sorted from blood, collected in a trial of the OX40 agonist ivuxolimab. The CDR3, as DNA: TGCGCCAGCAGCTTCGGGAGCTCCTATAATTCACCCCTCCACTTT. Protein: CASSFGSSYNSPLHF.